A single sample is the source of the 6 T cell receptor beta chains below, sequenced in a study of T-cell reconstitution after alpha-beta-depleted transplantation in children (dated by TCRdb to the mid-2010s). The treatment or condition label, read with the paper, signifies: allogeneic hematopoietic cell transplantation with graft depleted of TCRalphabeta T cells and CD19 B cells. The library was prepared using PCR. Sequencer: Illumina HiSeq 2500. TCR library preparation used molecular barcoding, with unique molecular identifiers applied to normalize quantification of the TCRbeta repertoire. The raw public data were reprocessed by TCRdb itself: fastp quality trimming at Q25, MiXCR clonotype calling, in-frame beta chains only. Entries are consolidated by CDR3 protein sequence, retaining the most common genes and DNA. A total of 700,000 to 850,000 distinct CDR3 sequences appear in this sample, 15% to 20% of them only once. The biggest ten clones account for just under 5% of the sample.

Specimen: PBMCs, mostly from graft donor cells, collected 360 days after TCRalphabeta/CD19-depleted stem cell transplant. These receptors all come from a male patient between 10 and 17 years old who had a stem cell transplant for acute lymphoblastic leukemia, so the T cells may come from the graft donor.

This chain links TRBV5-1 with TRBJ2-1, with a possible D match to TRBD1 (6 bases). The CDR3 runs 17 residues. The V and J ends lost 0 bases and 6 bases respectively, with 19 bases between them. Germline V gene lookup returns CDR1 SGHRS and CDR2 YFSETQ. The CDR3 sequence: CASSLGRFRTEGNEQFF. Written as DNA, the CDR3 is TGCGCCAGCAGCTTGGGAAGGTTTAGGACAGAGGGCAATGAGCAGTTCTTC.

The chain combines TRBV18 with TRBJ1-5; D remains unclear. The CDR3 runs 15 residues. Germline assignment: CDR1 KGHSH and CDR2 LQKENI. Trimming took off 2 bases at V and 1 base at J, with 9 bases between the two ends. The CDR3 nucleotides are TGTGCCAGCTCACCAGTAGGTAGCAGCAATCAGCCCCAGCATTTT. Amino acid sequence: CASSPVGSSNQPQHF. Together with reference TRBV18 and TRBJ1-5, the CDR3 gives the full variable domain: NAGVMQNPRHLVRRRGQEARLRCSPMKGHSHVYWYRQLPEEGLKFMVYLQKENIIDESGMPKERFSAEFPKEGPSILRIQQVVRGDSAAYFCASSPVGSSNQPQHFGDGTRLSIL.

V is TRBV3-1 and J is TRBJ2-7; 7 bases line up with TRBD1. Losses at the gene ends were 1 base for V and 9 bases for J; bases not matched to a gene: 6. The CDR3 contains 13 residues. Germline assignment: CDR1 LGHDT and CDR2 YNNKEL (reference sequence). The CDR3 is CASSQGTGRGQYF. The CDR3, as DNA: TGTGCCAGCAGCCAAGGGACAGGCAGGGGGCAGTACTTC.

This clonotype occurred a few times. The rearrangement links TRBV4-1 to TRBJ1-1; D is possibly TRBD1 (6 bases). Germline V gene lookup returns CDR1 MGHRA and CDR2 YSYEKL. CDR3 length equals 15 residues. Trimming pared 1 base from V and 4 bases from J, leaving 13 bases between. The CDR3 reads CASSQGTGWITEAFF. DNA of the CDR3: TGCGCCAGCAGCCAAGGTACAGGGTGGATCACTGAAGCTTTCTTT.

The chain combines TRBV27 with TRBJ2-7; D is unresolved. Trimming took off 6 bases at V and 2 bases at J, with 11 bases between the two ends. This CDR3 comprises 13 residues. Germline V gives CDR1 MNHEY, CDR2 SMNVEV (reference sequence). CDR3 sequence: CASSPAATYEQYF. CDR3 nucleotides: TGTGCCAGCAGCCCGGCTGCGACCTACGAGCAGTACTTC.

This chain uses TRBV27 with TRBJ2-5; the match to TRBD2 covers 14 bases. Germline assignment: CDR1 MNHEY and CDR2 SMNVEV (reference sequence). The trim removed 3 bases at V and 3 bases at J, leaving 15 bases unmatched. The CDR3 spans 20 residues. CDR3 in amino acids: CASSFWGSGTSGRSEETQYF. The CDR3 coding sequence is TGTGCCAGCAGTTTTTGGGGTTCCGGGACTAGCGGGAGAAGTGAAGAGACCCAGTACTTC.